This T cell receptor (beta chain) was identified in a study of T cells in Graves' hyperthyroidism and ophthalmopathy. Overall study results and limits: Most clonotypes expanded in thyroid above 0.001 were likewise present in blood. In validation, the model predicted ophthalmopathy. These predictions came a median roughly 7.1 months before onset.

The investigators amplified TCR beta CDR3 regions from RNA transcripts. TCR CDR3 regions were first amplified by RT-PCR with HTBI primers. Via MiXCR, TCRdb re-called the multiplex PCR reads, giving one row per CDR3 protein. The profile covers about 700,000 distinct CDR3 sequences, with less than 45% appearing a single time and approximately 6.8% taken by the ten largest. Regarding this clonotype: Its matching antigen is unknown.

Patients with uncontrolled infections, other autoimmune diseases, pregnancy or lactation were excluded. Clinical symptoms, serum thyroxine and TRAb, thyroid ultrasound and orbital computed tomography together formed the diagnostic basis. What was sequenced was peripheral blood or thyroid tissue (not recorded which). The clonotype comes from an adult man with Graves' disease, either hyperthyroidism or ophthalmopathy (not recorded which).

This CDR3 is CSVEFTGQGHGSYTF. The CDR3 bases are TGCAGCGTTGAATTCACGGGACAGGGGCATGGGAGCTACACCTTC. V usage is TRBV29-1 and J usage is TRBJ1-2; 10 bases align to TRBD1. This CDR3 region has 15 residues. Germline-derived CDR1 and CDR2 are SQVTM and ANQGSEA. V lost 2 bases to trimming and J lost 9 bases; unmatched junction nucleotides: 12. The entire variable domain, with the rest obtained from reference TRBV29-1 and TRBJ1-2, is as follows: SAVISQKPSRDICQRGTSLTIQCQVDSQVTMMFWYRQQPGQSLTLIATANQGSEATYESGFVIDKFPISRPNLTFSTLTVSNMSPEDSSIYLCSVEFTGQGHGSYTFGSGTRLTVV.